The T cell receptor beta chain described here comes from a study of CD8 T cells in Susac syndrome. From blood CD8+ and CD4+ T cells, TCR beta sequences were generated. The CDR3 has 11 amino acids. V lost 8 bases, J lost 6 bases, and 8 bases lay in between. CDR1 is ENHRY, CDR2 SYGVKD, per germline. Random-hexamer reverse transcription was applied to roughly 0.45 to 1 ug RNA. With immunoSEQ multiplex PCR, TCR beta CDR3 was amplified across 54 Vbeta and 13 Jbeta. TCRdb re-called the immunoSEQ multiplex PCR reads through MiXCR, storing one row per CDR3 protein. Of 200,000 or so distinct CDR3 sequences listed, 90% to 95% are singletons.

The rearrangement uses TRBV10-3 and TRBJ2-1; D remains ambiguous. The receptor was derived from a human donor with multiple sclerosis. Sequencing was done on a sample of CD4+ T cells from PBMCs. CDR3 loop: CAISPGNEQFF. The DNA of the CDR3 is TGTGCCATCTCTCCTGGCAATGAGCAGTTCTTC.